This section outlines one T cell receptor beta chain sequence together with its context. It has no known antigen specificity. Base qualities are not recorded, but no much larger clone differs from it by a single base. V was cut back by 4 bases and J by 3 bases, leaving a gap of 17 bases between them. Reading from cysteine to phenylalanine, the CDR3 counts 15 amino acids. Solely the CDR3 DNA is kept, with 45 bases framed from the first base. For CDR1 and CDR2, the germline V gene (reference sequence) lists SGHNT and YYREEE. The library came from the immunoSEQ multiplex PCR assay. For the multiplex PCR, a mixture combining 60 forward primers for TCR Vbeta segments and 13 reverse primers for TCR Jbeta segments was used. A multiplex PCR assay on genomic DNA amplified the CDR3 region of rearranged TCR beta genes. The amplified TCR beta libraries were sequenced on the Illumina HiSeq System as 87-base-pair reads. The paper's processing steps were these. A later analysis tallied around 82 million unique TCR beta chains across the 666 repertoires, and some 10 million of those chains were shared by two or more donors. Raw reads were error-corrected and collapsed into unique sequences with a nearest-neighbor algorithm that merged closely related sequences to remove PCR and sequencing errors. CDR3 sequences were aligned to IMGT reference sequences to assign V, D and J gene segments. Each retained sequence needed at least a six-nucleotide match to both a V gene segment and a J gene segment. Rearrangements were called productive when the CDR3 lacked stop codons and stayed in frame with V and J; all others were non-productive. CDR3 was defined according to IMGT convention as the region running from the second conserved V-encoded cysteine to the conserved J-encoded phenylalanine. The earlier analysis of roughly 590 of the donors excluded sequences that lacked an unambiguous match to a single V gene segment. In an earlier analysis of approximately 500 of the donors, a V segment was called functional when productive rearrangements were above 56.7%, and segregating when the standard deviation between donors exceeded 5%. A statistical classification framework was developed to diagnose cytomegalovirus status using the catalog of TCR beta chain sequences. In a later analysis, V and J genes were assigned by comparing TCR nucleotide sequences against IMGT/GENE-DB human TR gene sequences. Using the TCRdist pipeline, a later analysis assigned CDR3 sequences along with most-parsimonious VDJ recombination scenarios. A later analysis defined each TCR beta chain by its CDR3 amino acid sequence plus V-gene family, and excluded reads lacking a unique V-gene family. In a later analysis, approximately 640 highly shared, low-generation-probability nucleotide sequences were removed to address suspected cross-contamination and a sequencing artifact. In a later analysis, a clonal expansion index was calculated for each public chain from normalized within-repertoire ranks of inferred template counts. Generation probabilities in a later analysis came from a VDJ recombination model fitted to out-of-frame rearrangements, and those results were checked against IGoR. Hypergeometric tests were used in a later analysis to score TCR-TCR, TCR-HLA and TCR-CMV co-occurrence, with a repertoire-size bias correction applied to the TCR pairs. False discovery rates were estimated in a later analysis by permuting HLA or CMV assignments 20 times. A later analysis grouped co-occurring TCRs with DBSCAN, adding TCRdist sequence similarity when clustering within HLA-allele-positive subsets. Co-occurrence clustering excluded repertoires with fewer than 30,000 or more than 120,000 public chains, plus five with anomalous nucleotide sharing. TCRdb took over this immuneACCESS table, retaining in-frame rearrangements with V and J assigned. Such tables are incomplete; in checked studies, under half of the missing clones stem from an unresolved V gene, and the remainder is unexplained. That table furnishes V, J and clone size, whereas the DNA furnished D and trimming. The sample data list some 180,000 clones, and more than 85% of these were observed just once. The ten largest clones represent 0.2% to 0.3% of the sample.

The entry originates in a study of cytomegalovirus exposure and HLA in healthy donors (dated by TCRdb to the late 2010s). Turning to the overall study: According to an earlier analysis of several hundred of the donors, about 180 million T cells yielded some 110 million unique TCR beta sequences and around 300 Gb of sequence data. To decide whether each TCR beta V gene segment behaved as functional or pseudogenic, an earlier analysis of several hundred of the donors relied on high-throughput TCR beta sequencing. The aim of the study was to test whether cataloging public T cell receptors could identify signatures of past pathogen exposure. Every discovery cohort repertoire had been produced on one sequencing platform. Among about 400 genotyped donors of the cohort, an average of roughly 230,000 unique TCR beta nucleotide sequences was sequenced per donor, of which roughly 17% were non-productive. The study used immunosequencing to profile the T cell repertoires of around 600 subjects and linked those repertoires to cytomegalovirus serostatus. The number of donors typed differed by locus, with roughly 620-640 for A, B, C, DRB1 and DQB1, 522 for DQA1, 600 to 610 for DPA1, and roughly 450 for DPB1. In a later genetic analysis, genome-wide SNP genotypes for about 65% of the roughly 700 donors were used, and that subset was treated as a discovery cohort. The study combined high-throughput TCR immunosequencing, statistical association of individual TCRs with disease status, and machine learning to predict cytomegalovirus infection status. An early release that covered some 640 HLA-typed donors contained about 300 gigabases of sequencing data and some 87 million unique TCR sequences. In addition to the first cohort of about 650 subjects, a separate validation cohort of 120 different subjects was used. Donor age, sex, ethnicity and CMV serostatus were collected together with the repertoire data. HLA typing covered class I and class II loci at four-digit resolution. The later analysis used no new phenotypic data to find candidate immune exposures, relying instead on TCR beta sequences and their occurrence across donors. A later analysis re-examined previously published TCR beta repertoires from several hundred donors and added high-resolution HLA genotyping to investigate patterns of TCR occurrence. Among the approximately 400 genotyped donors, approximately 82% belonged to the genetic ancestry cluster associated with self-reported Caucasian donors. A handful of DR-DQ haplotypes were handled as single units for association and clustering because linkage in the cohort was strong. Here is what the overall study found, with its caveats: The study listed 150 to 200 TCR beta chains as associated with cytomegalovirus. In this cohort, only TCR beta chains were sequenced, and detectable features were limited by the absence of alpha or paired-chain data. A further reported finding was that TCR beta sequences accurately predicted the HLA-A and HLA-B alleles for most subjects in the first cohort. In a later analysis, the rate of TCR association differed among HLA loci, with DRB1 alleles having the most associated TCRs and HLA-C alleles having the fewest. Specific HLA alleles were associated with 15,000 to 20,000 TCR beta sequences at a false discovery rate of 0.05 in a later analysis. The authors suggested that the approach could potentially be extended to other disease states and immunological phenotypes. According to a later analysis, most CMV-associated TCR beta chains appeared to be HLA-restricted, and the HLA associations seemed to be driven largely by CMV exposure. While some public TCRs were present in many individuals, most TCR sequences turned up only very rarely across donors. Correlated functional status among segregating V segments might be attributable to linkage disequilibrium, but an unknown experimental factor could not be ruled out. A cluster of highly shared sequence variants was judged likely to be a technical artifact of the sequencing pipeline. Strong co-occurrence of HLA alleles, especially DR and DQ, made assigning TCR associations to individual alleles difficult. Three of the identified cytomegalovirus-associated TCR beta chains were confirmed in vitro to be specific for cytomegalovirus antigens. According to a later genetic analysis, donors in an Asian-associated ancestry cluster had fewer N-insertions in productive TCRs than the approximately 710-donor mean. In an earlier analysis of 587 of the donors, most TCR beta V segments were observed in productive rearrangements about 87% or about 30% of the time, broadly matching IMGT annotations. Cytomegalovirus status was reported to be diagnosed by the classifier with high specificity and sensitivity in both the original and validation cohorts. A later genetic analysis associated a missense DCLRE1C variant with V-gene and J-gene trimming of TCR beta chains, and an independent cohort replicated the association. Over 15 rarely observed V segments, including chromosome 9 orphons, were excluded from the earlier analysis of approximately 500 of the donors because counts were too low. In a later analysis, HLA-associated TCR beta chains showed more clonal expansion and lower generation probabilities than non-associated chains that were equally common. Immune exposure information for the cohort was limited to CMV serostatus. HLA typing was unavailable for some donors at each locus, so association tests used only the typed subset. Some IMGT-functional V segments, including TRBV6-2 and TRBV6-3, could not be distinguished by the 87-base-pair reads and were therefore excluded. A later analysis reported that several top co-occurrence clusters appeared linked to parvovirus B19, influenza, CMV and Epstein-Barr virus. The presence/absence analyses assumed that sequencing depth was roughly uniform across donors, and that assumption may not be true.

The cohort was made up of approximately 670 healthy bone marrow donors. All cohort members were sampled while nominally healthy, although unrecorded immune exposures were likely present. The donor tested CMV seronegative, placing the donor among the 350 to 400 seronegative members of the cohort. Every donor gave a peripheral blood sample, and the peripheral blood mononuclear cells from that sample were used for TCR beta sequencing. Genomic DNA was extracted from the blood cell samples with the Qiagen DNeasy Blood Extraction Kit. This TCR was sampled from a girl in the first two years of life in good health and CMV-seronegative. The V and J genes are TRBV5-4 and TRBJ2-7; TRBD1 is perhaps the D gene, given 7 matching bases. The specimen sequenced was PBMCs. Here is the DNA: TGTGCCAGCAGCCCAGGGGGGCGGGGCATCTACGAGCAGTACTTC. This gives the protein CASSPGGRGIYEQYF.